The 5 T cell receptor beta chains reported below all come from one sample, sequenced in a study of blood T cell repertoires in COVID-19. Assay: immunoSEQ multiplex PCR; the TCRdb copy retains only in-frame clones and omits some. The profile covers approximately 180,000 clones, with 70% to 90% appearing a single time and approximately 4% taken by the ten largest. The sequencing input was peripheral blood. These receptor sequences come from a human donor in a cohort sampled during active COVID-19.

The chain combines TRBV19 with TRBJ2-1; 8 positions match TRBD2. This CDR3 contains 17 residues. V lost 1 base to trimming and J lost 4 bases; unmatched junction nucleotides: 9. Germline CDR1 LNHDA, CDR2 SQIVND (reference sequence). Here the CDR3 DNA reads TGTGCCAGTAGTATAGGCTTCGGGGGGGCCTCTTACAATGAGCAGTTCTTC. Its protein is CASSIGFGGASYNEQFF.

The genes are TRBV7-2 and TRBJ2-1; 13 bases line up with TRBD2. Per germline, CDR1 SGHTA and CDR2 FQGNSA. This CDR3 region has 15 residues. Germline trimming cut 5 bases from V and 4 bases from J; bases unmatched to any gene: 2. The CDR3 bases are TGTGCCAGCAGCAAGGGACTAGCGGGATACAATGAGCAGTTCTTC. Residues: CASSKGLAGYNEQFF.

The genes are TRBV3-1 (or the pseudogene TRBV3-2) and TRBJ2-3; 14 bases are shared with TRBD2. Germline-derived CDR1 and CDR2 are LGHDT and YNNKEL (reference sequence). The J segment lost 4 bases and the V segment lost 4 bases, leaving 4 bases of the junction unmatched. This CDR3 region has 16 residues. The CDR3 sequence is CASSLMGLAGADTQYF. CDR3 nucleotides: TGTGCCAGCAGCCTAATGGGACTAGCGGGAGCAGATACGCAGTATTTT.

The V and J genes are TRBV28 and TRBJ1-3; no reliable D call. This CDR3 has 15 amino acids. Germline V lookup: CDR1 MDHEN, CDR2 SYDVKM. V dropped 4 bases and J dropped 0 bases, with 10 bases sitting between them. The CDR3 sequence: CASSSDTSSGNTIYF. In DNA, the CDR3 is TGTGCCAGCAGTTCTGACACGAGCTCTGGAAACACCATATATTTT.

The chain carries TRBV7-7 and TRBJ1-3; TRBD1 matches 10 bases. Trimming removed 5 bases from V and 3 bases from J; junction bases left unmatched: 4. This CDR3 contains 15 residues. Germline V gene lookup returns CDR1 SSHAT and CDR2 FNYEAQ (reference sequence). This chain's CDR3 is CASSRGTGVGNTIYF. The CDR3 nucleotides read TGTGCCAGCAGCAGAGGGACAGGGGTTGGAAACACCATATATTTT.